The TCR beta chain described here comes from a study of blood T cell repertoires in COVID-19. Study in general: COVID-19 samples from acute and convalescent phases originated in the United States, Italy and Spain.

Per the authors' pipeline: The authors estimated nucleated cell counts from reference gene primer amplification. The data were produced by immunoSEQ multiplex PCR, yet TCRdb's version contains in-frame clones alone and is incomplete. That table gives V, J and clone size, and the DNA gave D and trimming. Of 250,000 to 300,000 clones in the sample, about 81% were seen once. Study members were between roughly 18 and 100 years old and lived in 20 to 30 US regions. Participants' own reports of clinical history determined their cohort assignment. Germline values: CDR1 MDHEN, CDR2 SYDVKM. Germline trimming cut 0 bases from V and 8 bases from J; bases unmatched to any gene: 5. The CDR3 contains 14 residues.

V and J are TRBV28 and TRBJ1-2, with TRBD1 matching 8 bases. The source of this sequence is a young man with acute COVID-19. The sample consisted of PBMCs or T cells enriched from blood (not recorded which). DNA of the CDR3: TGTGCCAGCAGTTTATGGGAGGACAGGGAGGGCTACACCTTC. This sequence encodes CASSLWEDREGYTF.